Below are 14 T cell receptor beta chains sequenced from a single sample in a study of T cells after yellow fever vaccination. Each CDR3 protein is one row after TCRdb ran MiXCR on the 5' RACE reads. The sample includes about 170,000 distinct CDR3 sequences, 8% to 13% seen only once; the top ten take about 38%. Specimen: CD8+ T cells sorted from PBMCs, collected 15 days after the yellow fever booster vaccination. The receptors originated from a man aged 18 to 35 who received the YFV17D yellow fever vaccine.

The J gene is TRBJ1-2, the V gene TRBV28; TRBD1 might be the D (6 bases). Germline CDR1 reads MDHEN; CDR2 reads SYDVKM. V lost 7 bases, J lost 4 bases, and 13 bases lay in between. The CDR3 runs to 13 residues. In DNA form, the CDR3 reads TGTGCCAGCACCGGGACAAGGACCTATGGCTACACCTTC. Translating gives CASTGTRTYGYTF.

This clonotype has just a few counts. The V and J genes are TRBV20-1 and TRBJ2-3; 7 positions match TRBD2. The CDR3 covers 13 residues. Germline V gene data show CDR1 as DFQATT and CDR2 as SNEGSKA (reference sequence). With V trimmed by 6 bases and J by 0 bases, 3 bases remained unmatched. The CDR3 region has the DNA TGCAGTGCCGGGAGGACTAGCACAGATACGCAGTATTTT. Residues: CSAGRTSTDTQYF.

This clonotype has a handful of counts. The chain recombines TRBV4-1 with TRBJ2-3, with 9 bases identical to TRBD1. V lost 0 bases and J lost 0; bases outside the gene matches: 10. CDR1 and CDR2 (germline): MGHRA, YSYEKL. The CDR3 is 19 residues long. The CDR3 sequence is CASSQEEAWTGASTDTQYF. The DNA for the CDR3 is TGCGCCAGCAGCCAAGAAGAAGCGTGGACAGGGGCCAGCACAGATACGCAGTATTTT.

This clonotype was observed a few times. The rearrangement joins TRBV9 to TRBJ1-1, with a tentative D call TRBD1 (6 bases). CDR1 and CDR2 from the germline V gene are SGDLS and YYNGEE. Trimming removed 4 bases from V and 4 bases from J, with 20 bases in between. The CDR3 has 16 residues. The CDR3 reads CASSPPGGQEITEAFF. The DNA for the CDR3 is TGTGCCAGCAGCCCCCCTGGGGGGCAGGAGATCACTGAAGCTTTCTTT.

The J gene is TRBJ2-1, the V gene TRBV3-1; possibly TRBD2 for D (7 bases). This CDR3 is built from 16 residues. V shed 1 base and J shed 4 bases, with 14 bases lying between them. CDR1 LGHDT and CDR2 YNNKEL come from the germline V gene (reference sequence). CDR3 DNA sequence: TGTGCCAGCAGCCAAGTGTGGGGGGGCACTTACAATGAGCAGTTCTTC. Its protein is CASSQVWGGTYNEQFF.

This clonotype was observed a handful of times. The rearrangement joins TRBV7-9 to TRBJ2-1; 8 positions match TRBD1. Unmatched junction bases numbered 9, after V lost 5 bases and J lost 6 bases. Per the germline V gene, CDR1 is SEHNR and CDR2 is FQNEAQ (reference sequence). CDR3 size: 15 residues. For the CDR3, the DNA is TGTGCCAGCAGCGGCCGGGACAGGAGTCCCAATGAGCAGTTCTTC. As protein: CASSGRDRSPNEQFF. Combining the CDR3 with reference TRBV7-9 and TRBJ2-1 gives the whole variable domain DTGVSQNPRHKITKRGQNVTFRCDPISEHNRLYWYRQTLGQGPEFLTYFQNEAQLEKSRLLSDRFSAERPKGSFSTLEIQRTEQGDSAMYLCASSGRDRSPNEQFFGPGTRLTVL.

The V and J genes are TRBV6-1 and TRBJ2-7; 7 bases match TRBD1. Trimming removed 3 bases from V and 1 base from J; junction bases left unmatched: 9. The CDR3 spans 16 residues. Germline CDR1 MNHNS, CDR2 SASEGT. CDR3 sequence (DNA): TGTGCCAGCAGTGACGAGCAGGGGGAGAAGTCCTACGAGCAGTACTTC. This encodes CASSDEQGEKSYEQYF.

This chain links TRBV4-3 with TRBJ2-7, with D perhaps matching TRBD1 (6 bases). From germline, CDR1 is LGHNA and CDR2 YSLEER. The CDR3 has 15 residues. V gave up 1 base and J gave up 2 bases, with 12 bases separating them. The CDR3 DNA sequence: TGCGCCAGCAGCCAAGTCTATGGGGGCCCCTACGAGCAGTACTTC. It encodes CASSQVYGGPYEQYF.

This chain links TRBV27 with TRBJ1-2; the D gene is possibly TRBD1 (6 bases). The V end lost 3 bases, the J end lost 2 bases, and 10 bases lay between the germline ends. CDR1 and CDR2 (germline): MNHEY, SMNVEV (reference sequence). This CDR3 comprises 14 residues. The CDR3 DNA follows: TGTGCCAGCAGTTTTGGGACACCAAACTATGGCTACACCTTC. Protein: CASSFGTPNYGYTF.

This chain uses TRBV4-1 with TRBJ2-3, with no clear D. There are 13 residues in the CDR3. Deletions cut 4 bases from V and 2 bases from J, with 7 bases between. Per the germline V gene, CDR1 is MGHRA and CDR2 is YSYEKL. The chain's CDR3 is CASSPTATDTQYF. CDR3 DNA sequence: TGCGCCAGCAGCCCGACGGCCACAGATACGCAGTATTTT.

The chain recombines TRBV4-3 with TRBJ1-2; D possibly corresponds to TRBD1 (6 bases). The germline V gene has CDR1 LGHNA and CDR2 YSLEER. The V gene lost 6 bases and the J gene lost 6 bases, with 14 bases spanning the gap. The CDR3 consists of 13 residues. Written as DNA, the CDR3 is TGCGCCAGCAGTCACACGGACAGAAATGGCTACACCTTC. This translates into CASSHTDRNGYTF.

This clonotype was counted a single time. V and J are TRBV29-1 and TRBJ1-1, with D unclear. This CDR3 spans 10 amino acids. The germline CDR1 and CDR2 sequences are SQVTM and ANQGSEA. V lost 7 bases and J lost 1, with 4 bases in between. The CDR3 DNA reads as TGCAGCGCCCAGAACACTGAAGCTTTCTTT. Translated: CSAQNTEAFF.

J is TRBJ1-1 and V is TRBV7-6; tentatively, D is TRBD1 (6 bases). CDR3 length: 13 amino acids. Germline assignment: CDR1 SGHVS and CDR2 FNYEAQ. Trimming removed 5 bases at V and 4 bases at J, with 11 bases between. The CDR3 loop reads CASSLRQATEAFF. DNA for the CDR3: TGTGCCAGCAGCCTGAGACAGGCCACTGAAGCTTTCTTT.

This clonotype was observed a few times. J is TRBJ1-1 and V is TRBV28, with D possibly TRBD1 on 5 matching bases. The CDR3 is made up of 16 amino acids. Per germline, CDR1 MDHEN and CDR2 SYDVKM. V shed 5 bases and J shed 0 bases, with 16 bases lying between them. This chain's CDR3 is CASSPIMGGMNTEAFF. CDR3 DNA sequence: TGTGCCAGCAGTCCCATAATGGGGGGGATGAACACTGAAGCTTTCTTT. The complete variable domain, with remaining parts taken from reference TRBV28 and TRBJ1-1, reads DVKVTQSSRYLVKRTGEKVFLECVQDMDHENMFWYRQDPGLGLRLIYFSYDVKMKEKGDIPEGYSVSREKKERFSLILESASTNQTSMYLCASSPIMGGMNTEAFFGQGTRLTVV.